This TCR beta chain was profiled in a study of OX40 agonist ivuxolimab in advanced cancers. Turning to the study itself: An agonistic human IgG2 monoclonal antibody against OX40 (CD134) was given. Three patients showed partial responses: one hepatocellular carcinoma and two cutaneous melanoma cases.

TCRdb's copy holds only in-frame clones and misses some; the assay was immunoSEQ multiplex PCR. There are around 41,000 clones in the sample; 75% to 90% occur only once, and 5.5% to 7.5% lies in the top ten. Findings and caveats of the study: Averaging showed that CD8+ T cells had more expanded clones than CD4+ did.

Germline trimming cut 4 bases from V and 8 bases from J; bases unmatched to any gene: 10. CDR3 length: 15 amino acids. Germline V gene sequence: CDR1 SGHVS, CDR2 FQNEAQ. This clone showed up just once. Its antigen is not known. This receptor was taken from an adult with an advanced solid tumor such as melanoma, head and neck, liver or kidney cancer. The V and J genes are TRBV7-8 and TRBJ2-1, with TRBD2 identical over 8 bases. Here the sequenced sample was CD4+ or CD8+ T cells sorted from blood, taken in a trial of the OX40 agonist ivuxolimab. For the CDR3, the DNA is TGTGCCAGCAGCTCTCGTGGCGGGAGGCTGGATGAGCAGTTCTTC. Translated: CASSSRGGRLDEQFF.